The 21 T cell receptor beta chains given below trace back to one sample, sequenced in a study of cytomegalovirus exposure and HLA in healthy donors. The PCR contained 60 Vbeta and 13 Jbeta primers. The method was immunoSEQ multiplex PCR; TCRdb's version includes in-frame clones alone and lacks a portion of them. The sample includes some 120,000 clones, over 60% of them seen just once. The sample comprised PBMCs. Receptor source: a man aged 30 to 39 in good health and CMV-seropositive.

This clone appeared a few times. The rearrangement links TRBV28 to TRBJ1-2; 7 nucleotides agree with TRBD1. Germline CDR1 MDHEN, CDR2 SYDVKM. The CDR3 covers 15 residues. After removal of 4 bases from V and 8 bases from J, the junction contained 13 bases not matched to a gene. CDR3 in DNA: TGTGCCAGCAGTTCAACTCCGACAGGGACGGGGGGCTACACCTTC. This encodes CASSSTPTGTGGYTF.

The chain is built from TRBV7-6 and TRBJ1-6, with D unresolved. CDR1 and CDR2 from the germline V gene are SGHVS and FNYEAQ. The CDR3 spans 14 residues. The ends were cut back, 1 base at V and 4 bases at J, with 5 bases in the middle. Here the CDR3 reads CASSLDGYNSPLHF. CDR3 nucleotides: TGTGCCAGCAGCTTAGACGGGTATAATTCACCCCTCCACTTT.

The chain has TRBV7-7 and TRBJ2-2; TRBD2 matches 8 bases. The germline V gene encodes CDR1 SSHAT and CDR2 FNYEAQ (reference sequence). V dropped 5 bases and J dropped 6; count of bases not matched to a gene: 11. The CDR3 has 16 amino acids. CDR3 sequence (DNA): TGTGCCAGCAGCCCCCGGCTAGCGGGCGCCCCCGGGGAGCTGTTTTTT. The encoded protein is CASSPRLAGAPGELFF.

The count of this clone is one. One end of the junction fails to match germline, which may point to a read error. The rearrangement links TRBV27 to TRBJ1-2, with unresolved D. The CDR3 spans 13 residues. Per germline, CDR1 MNHEY and CDR2 SMNVEV (reference sequence). The CDR3 region has the DNA TGTGCCAGCAGTTTTGGCGCGAACTATGGCTACCCCTTC. It codes for CASSFGANYGYPF.

The gene calls are TRBV4-1 and TRBJ1-4; TRBD1 matches at 9 bases. This CDR3 is 17 amino acids long. The V gene's germline CDR1 is MGHRA and CDR2 YSYEKL. Trimming cost V 1 base and J 7 bases; bases outside gene matches: 10. The CDR3 sequence: CASSQVGQGLAGEKLFF. DNA of the CDR3: TGCGCCAGCAGCCAAGTGGGACAGGGTTTAGCTGGTGAAAAACTGTTTTTT.

Points on this clone: The same CDR3 can be traced to other DNA sequences in this sample. The CDR3 sequence: CASREGQIYEQYF. The CDR3, as DNA: TGTGCCAGCAGAGAAGGACAGATCTACGAGCAGTACTTC. The chain links TRBV28 to TRBJ2-7, with a weak D call TRBD1 (6 bases). The germline V gene encodes CDR1 MDHEN and CDR2 SYDVKM. Trimming pared 6 bases from V and 3 bases from J, leaving 12 bases between. The CDR3 totals 13 residues.

This clone was counted at least ten times. The gene calls are TRBV29-1 and TRBJ2-7, with 12 bases lining up with TRBD1. Germline CDR1 reads SQVTM; CDR2 reads ANQGSEA. This CDR3 region has 13 residues. The V gene end was trimmed by 4 bases and the J gene end by 5 bases; junction bases not matched to a gene: 3. The DNA for the CDR3 is TGCAGCGTTGCGGGGGACAGGGGGCACGAGCAGTACTTC. Translation: CSVAGDRGHEQYF.

V gene TRBV9 combines with J gene TRBJ1-2; 7 bases fit TRBD1. Germline CDR1 SGDLS, CDR2 YYNGEE. This CDR3 has 14 amino acids. V lost 3 bases and J lost 3; bases outside the gene matches: 5. The CDR3 protein is CASSAAGTDYGYTF. The CDR3 coding sequence is TGTGCCAGCAGCGCCGCCGGGACAGACTATGGCTACACCTTC.

The count of this clone is one. The chain is built from TRBV28 and TRBJ1-2, with D maybe TRBD1 (5 bases). Trimming removed 2 bases at V and 4 bases at J, with 11 bases between. The CDR3 has 14 amino acids. Germline V gene data show CDR1 as MDHEN and CDR2 as SYDVKM. The CDR3 loop is CASSLGRATYGYTF. In DNA, the CDR3 is TGTGCCAGCAGTTTAGGCAGGGCGACCTATGGCTACACCTTC.

The J gene is TRBJ1-3, the V gene TRBV6-1, with D unresolved. The CDR3 is 16 residues long. Germline CDR1 is MNHNS and CDR2 is SASEGT. Trimming stripped 2 bases from V and 2 bases from J, with 13 bases between. CDR3 protein: CASSESLRTAGNTIYF. CDR3 coding DNA: TGTGCCAGCAGTGAATCGTTGCGAACGGCTGGAAACACCATATATTTT.

This chain links TRBV10-3 with TRBJ2-4, with TRBD1 matching over 10 bases. V lost 0 bases and J lost 5; bases outside the gene matches: 4. CDR3 length: 16 residues. Per the germline V gene, CDR1 is ENHRY and CDR2 is SYGVKD. As DNA, the CDR3 is TGTGCCATCAGTGAGTCCGGGACAGGGGACGAAAACATTCAGTACTTC. Encoded protein: CAISESGTGDENIQYF.

V usage is TRBV7-2 and J usage is TRBJ2-7; 9 nucleotides align to TRBD2. The ends lost 0 bases at V and 4 bases at J; junction bases unmatched: 4. Germline V gene data show CDR1 as SGHTA and CDR2 as FQGNSA. The CDR3 has 15 amino acids. For the CDR3, the DNA is TGTGCCAGCAGCTTAGCCGCCAGCGGGGGGTACGAGCAGTACTTC. It codes for CASSLAASGGYEQYF.

About this clone itself: One junction end disagrees with the germline gene, perhaps due to a read error. The rearrangement links TRBV6-5 to TRBJ1-2, with D unclear. The CDR3 extends over 15 amino acids. From germline, CDR1 is MNHEY and CDR2 SVGAGI. The CDR3 coding sequence is TGTGCCAGCAGTTCCCTGCCTCGGCCCGACTATGGCTACCCCTTC. It specifies CASSSLPRPDYGYPF.

This sequence joins TRBV2 and TRBJ1-2; the match to TRBD1 covers 8 bases. The V gene end was trimmed by 7 bases and the J gene end by 6 bases; junction bases not matched to a gene: 13. This CDR3 is built from 15 residues. Germline CDR1 is SNHLY and CDR2 is FYNNEI. CDR3 nucleotides: TGTGCCAGCACTGAGATGACAGGGGAGGTGGATGGCTACACCTTC. Translation gives CASTEMTGEVDGYTF.

The CDR3 DNA sequence: TGCGCCAGCAGCTCTGGGACAGCTAGCACAGATACGCAGTATTTT. Protein sequence: CASSSGTASTDTQYF. The V call is TRBV5-1, the J call TRBJ2-3; 7 positions agree with TRBD1. There are 15 residues in the CDR3. V gave up 3 bases and J gave up 0 bases; unmatched junction bases: 4. The germline gives CDR1 SGHRS, CDR2 YFSETQ.

V is TRBV4-3 and J is TRBJ2-7, with 7 positions matching TRBD1. J gave up 5 bases and V 4 bases, and 11 bases lay outside the gene matches. CDR1 is LGHNA, CDR2 YSLEER, per germline. This CDR3 has 15 residues. Here the CDR3 reads CASSPWGQSEDEQYF. Written as DNA, the CDR3 is TGCGCCAGCAGCCCATGGGGACAGTCGGAGGACGAGCAGTACTTC.

This clone was seen more than once but under ten times. The chain uses TRBV6-1 and TRBJ1-1; 7 bases match TRBD1. With 6 bases clipped from V and 4 bases from J, the junction kept 8 bases outside the gene matches. Germline CDR1 is MNHNS and CDR2 is SASEGT. The length of the CDR3 is 14 residues. CDR3 DNA: TGTGCCAGCAGGGCCCTCCACAGGGGCACTGAAGCTTTCTTT. It encodes CASRALHRGTEAFF.

The V gene is TRBV2, the J gene TRBJ1-6; 8 bases fit TRBD1. This CDR3 has 15 residues. V was pared by 3 bases and J by 9 bases, with 7 bases of the junction left unmatched. Germline CDR1 and CDR2: SNHLY and FYNNEI. For the CDR3, the DNA is TGTGCCAGCAGTGAGACAGGGGACTCAGTTTCACCCCTCCACTTT. Translation gives CASSETGDSVSPLHF.

V is TRBV18 and J is TRBJ1-1; TRBD1 aligns across 9 bases. V gave up 3 bases and J gave up 4 bases; unmatched junction bases: 12. The CDR3 is made up of 17 amino acids. The germline V gene has CDR1 KGHSH and CDR2 LQKENI. For the CDR3, the DNA is TGTGCCAGCTCACCCGGACAGGGGCAATTTGGGGGCACTGAAGCTTTCTTT. Translating it yields CASSPGQGQFGGTEAFF.

The genes are TRBV11-2 and TRBJ1-6; no clear D gene. From germline, CDR1 is SGHAT and CDR2 FQNNGV. The CDR3 has 11 residues. V dropped 6 bases and J dropped 7 bases, with 4 bases sitting between them. The CDR3 DNA follows: TGTGCCAGCAGTGAGAATTCACCCCTCCACTTT. Amino acids: CASSENSPLHF.

In its sample, this clone was seen a few times. J is TRBJ1-1 and V is TRBV5-1; TRBD1 matches 7 bases. Trimming removed 2 bases from V and 4 bases from J; junction bases left unmatched: 5. CDR3 length: 14 amino acids. Per germline, CDR1 SGHRS and CDR2 YFSETQ. Here the CDR3 DNA reads TGCGCCAGCAGCTTTGGGACAGTCGGCACTGAAGCTTTCTTT. It is translated as CASSFGTVGTEAFF.